What follows is one TCR beta chain and its context. This record belongs to a study of control samples from healthy donors and cancer patients. V lost 6 bases, J lost 6 bases, and 21 bases lay in between. CDR3 size: 15 residues. From germline, CDR1 is SNHLY and CDR2 FYNNEI. Sequencing was performed with immunoSEQ multiplex PCR; in TCRdb, only in-frame clones are kept and a portion is missing. Here the sample table reports some 180,000 clones. Sequencing was carried out using blood. This chain joins TRBV2 and TRBJ2-7, with D perhaps given as TRBD1 or TRBD2 (5 bases each). The receptor was derived from a woman in her twenties or thirties in good health. The DNA for the CDR3 is TGTGCCAGCAGGGACCCCGGGGCAGGGAGAAGCGAGCAGTACTTC. Protein product: CASRDPGAGRSEQYF.